The rows below give T cell receptor beta chains drawn from one sample of a study of shared T cell receptors in the human thymus. Method: immunoSEQ multiplex PCR; TCRdb's copy keeps in-frame clones and lacks some. The repertoire holds under 450,000 clones, with over 90% as singletons. The sequencing input was thymocytes. The receptors stem from a human donor. Each CDR3 is given with its conserved first and last residue. D genes are given only for firm matches. Clone size is given for some rows only: seen once, a few or many times, or a class if the clone is expanded.

size,D,J,V,DNA,CDR3
.,.,TRBJ2-7,TRBV5-8,TGTGCCAGCAGCTTGGGAGGACTTCTTTACGAGCAGTACTTC,CASSLGGLLYEQYF
.,TRBD2,TRBJ2-3,TRBV4-2,TGTGCCAGCAGCCAAGAGGTTAGCGGGAGTGCAGATACGCAGTATTTT,CASSQEVSGSADTQYF
.,.,TRBJ1-5,TRBV4-3,TGCGCCAGCAGCCAAGAACCCGCAGTCCGGGGTGACAATCAGCCCCAGCATTTT,CASSQEPAVRGDNQPQHF
.,.,TRBJ2-2,TRBV4-2,TGTGCCAGCAGCCCTTCCAGGGTAACCGGGGAGCTGTTTTTT,CASSPSRVTGELFF
.,TRBD2,TRBJ2-7,TRBV28,TGTGCCAGCAGTCCCGGGGGGAGCGGGAGATGCGCCTACGAGCAGTACTTC,CASSPGGSGRCAYEQYF
.,TRBD2,TRBJ2-5,TRBV5-1,TGCGCCAGCAGCCTCCCGACTAGCGGGAGAGTAGAGACCCAGTACTTC,CASSLPTSGRVETQYF
.,.,TRBJ2-7,TRBV25-1,TGTGCCACCAGGACCGTAGCGAGCGCCTACGAGCAGTACTTC,CATRTVASAYEQYF
.,TRBD2,TRBJ2-7,TRBV7-3,TGTGCCAGCAGCCTAAAAGGGACTAGAAACCACGAGCAGTACTTC,CASSLKGTRNHEQYF
once,TRBD2,TRBJ2-5,TRBV27,TGTGCCAGCAGTTTAATAAGTGGGACTAGCGGACAAGAGACCCAGTACTTC,CASSLISGTSGQETQYF
.,.,TRBJ1-2,TRBV19,TGTGCCTCCCTCAAGGACAGTCATAACTATGGCTACACCTTC,CASLKDSHNYGYTF
.,TRBD2,TRBJ2-1,TRBV7-8,TGTGCCAGCAGGGGACTAGCGGGAGGGCTGAATGAGCAGTTCTTC,CASRGLAGGLNEQFF
.,TRBD1,TRBJ1-4,TRBV28,TGTGCCAGCAGTCCCCCGGACAGGGGGGACGATGAAAAACTGTTTTTT,CASSPPDRGDDEKLFF
.,.,TRBJ1-1,TRBV11-2,TGTGCCAGCAGCCTTGGGGGGGGATACACTGAAGCTTTCTTT,CASSLGGGYTEAFF
.,TRBD1,TRBJ2-5,TRBV4-3,TGCGCCAGCAGCCCTAACCGGGACAGGGAGCAAGAGACCCAGTACTTC,CASSPNRDREQETQYF
.,TRBD2,TRBJ2-5,TRBV30,TGTGCCTGGAGAATAGCGGGAGAGGTGGAGACCCAGTACTTC,CAWRIAGEVETQYF
.,.,TRBJ1-5,TRBV6-5,TGTGCCAGCAGGGGATCGATAGGGAATCAGCCCCAGCATTTT,CASRGSIGNQPQHF
.,.,TRBJ1-5,TRBV7-2,TGTGCCAGCAGCCCCAGGATTAGCAATCAGCCCCAGCATTTT,CASSPRISNQPQHF
.,.,TRBJ1-3,TRBV11-3,TGTGCCAGCAGCTCGTCGTCGGCAACAAGGGCTGGAAACACCATATATTTT,CASSSSSATRAGNTIYF
.,TRBD2,TRBJ2-7,TRBV10-2,TGCGCCAGCAGTGACGGTCTAGCGGGGCTCAGCTACGAGCAGTACTTC,CASSDGLAGLSYEQYF
.,.,TRBJ1-1,TRBV28,TGTGCCAGCAGTTCCGCACAGGAAGCTTTCTTT,CASSSAQEAFF
.,TRBD1,TRBJ2-7,TRBV28,TGTGCCAGCAGTTTCCCGCCGGGACAGGGGGGCCACGAGCAGTACTTC,CASSFPPGQGGHEQYF
.,.,TRBJ1-2,TRBV7-9,TGTGCCAGCAGTACGGGGGACTATGGCTACACCTTC,CASSTGDYGYTF
.,.,TRBJ1-3,TRBV5-1,TGCGCCAGCAGCCCACTGGCAGGGTGCGGAAACACCATATATTTT,CASSPLAGCGNTIYF
.,.,TRBJ2-7,TRBV7-3,TGTGCCAGCAGCCCCCAATGCGGACACGAGCAGTACTTC,CASSPQCGHEQYF
once,TRBD2,TRBJ2-7,TRBV28,TGTGCCAGCAGTTTCCAGAGGACTAGCGGGAGGGCCCTCTACGAGCAGTACTTC,CASSFQRTSGRALYEQYF
.,.,TRBJ1-5,TRBV27,TGTGCCAGCAGTTTAGAGGGTAAGGACAATCAGCCCCAGCATTTT,CASSLEGKDNQPQHF
.,.,TRBJ2-5,TRBV28,TGTGCCAGCAGTTTATGGGGCACTAGACAAGAGACCCAGTACTTC,CASSLWGTRQETQYF
.,.,TRBJ2-7,TRBV2,TGTGCCAGCACCGAAACTTCCCGGGACCTCTTCTCCTACGAGCAGTACTTC,CASTETSRDLFSYEQYF
.,.,TRBJ2-1,TRBV28,TGTGCCAGCAGTTTTATTGGAAGGAGCTCCTACAATGAGCAGTTCTTC,CASSFIGRSSYNEQFF
.,.,TRBJ1-5,TRBV6-5,TGTGCCAGCGGGCAGGGCCAGCCCCAGCATTTT,CASGQGQPQHF
once,.,TRBJ2-5,TRBV6-5,TGTGCCAGCAGTTATTGGGCAGGGAAAGAGACCCAGTACTTC,CASSYWAGKETQYF
.,TRBD2,TRBJ2-1,TRBV5-4,TGTGCCAGCAGCTTGCTAGCGGGAGCGTCCTCCTACAATGAGCAGTTCTTC,CASSLLAGASSYNEQFF